This TCR beta chain was identified in a study of cytomegalovirus exposure and HLA in healthy donors. This clone was seen a few times. Its target is not known. PCR was performed using 60 Vbeta and 13 Jbeta primers. This table comes from immunoSEQ multiplex PCR, and its TCRdb copy is limited to in-frame clones, with some not included. Of 150,000 or so clones in the sample, roughly 76% were seen once. Whole-study findings and limits: A later analysis found common viral pathogens apparently linked to several of the most significant clusters. There were some public TCRs occurring in many donors, but most TCR sequences were rare.

Germline V gives CDR1 SGHTA, CDR2 FQGNSA. J gave up 4 bases and V 4 bases, and 9 bases lay outside the gene matches. The CDR3 has 16 amino acids. The genes are TRBV7-2 and TRBJ1-4; TRBD1 matches at 7 bases. The sequence came from a woman under 30 in good health and CMV-seropositive. The material sequenced was PBMCs. CDR3 region: CASSSRGAGRNEKLFF. For the CDR3, the DNA is TGTGCCAGCAGCTCCAGGGGGGCCGGGCGTAATGAAAAACTGTTTTTT.